This TCR beta chain originates from a study of human T cells and chemical hapten exposure. The time point denotes: patch test 2, 6 weeks after DPC sensitization. Treatment denoted: therapeutic diphenylcyclopropenone sensitization with weekly scalp DPC. The J segment lost 4 bases and the V segment lost 5 bases, leaving 4 bases of the junction unmatched. The CDR3 runs to 13 residues. Germline CDR1 is MNHEY and CDR2 is SMNVEV (reference sequence). One entry per CDR3 protein results from TCRdb running MiXCR on the RACE reads. Of approximately 75,000 distinct CDR3 sequences listed, 6.5% to 10% are singletons.

The sequence was obtained from a woman in her fifties or sixties with alopecia areata. Some clones in this sample may be carry-over from other donors' samples. Specimen: whole blood, collected in connection with sensitization to the hapten diphenylcyclopropenone (DPC). V is TRBV27 and J is TRBJ2-5, with 7 positions matching TRBD2. In DNA, the CDR3 is TGTGCCAGCAGTACCGGGAGGCTAGAGACCCAGTACTTC. It encodes CASSTGRLETQYF.